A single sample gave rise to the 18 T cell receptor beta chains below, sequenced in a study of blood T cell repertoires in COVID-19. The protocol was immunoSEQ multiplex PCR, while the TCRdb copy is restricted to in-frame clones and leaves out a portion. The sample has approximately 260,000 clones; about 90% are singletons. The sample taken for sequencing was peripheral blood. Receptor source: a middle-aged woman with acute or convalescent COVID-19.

The CDR3 sequence: CATGQGRPEAFF. Here the CDR3 DNA reads TGTGCCACTGGACAGGGCCGGCCTGAAGCTTTCTTT. The chain employs TRBV2 and TRBJ1-1, with 8 bases that match TRBD1. V dropped 10 bases and J dropped 6; count of bases not matched to a gene: 7. CDR3 length: 12 amino acids. Germline CDR1 is SNHLY and CDR2 is FYNNEI. The entire variable domain, with the rest obtained from reference TRBV2 and TRBJ1-1, is as follows: EPEVTQTPSHQVTQMGQEVILRCVPISNHLYFYWYRQILGQKVEFLVSFYNNEISEKSEIFDDQFSVERPDGSNFTLKIRSTKLEDSAMYFCATGQGRPEAFFGQGTRLTVV.

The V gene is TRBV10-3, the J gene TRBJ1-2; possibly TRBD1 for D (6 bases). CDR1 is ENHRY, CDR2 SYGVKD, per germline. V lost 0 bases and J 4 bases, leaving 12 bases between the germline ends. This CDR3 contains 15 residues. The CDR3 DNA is TGTGCCATCAGTGAGTCACCAGGGGAATCCTATGGCTACACCTTC. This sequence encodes CAISESPGESYGYTF.

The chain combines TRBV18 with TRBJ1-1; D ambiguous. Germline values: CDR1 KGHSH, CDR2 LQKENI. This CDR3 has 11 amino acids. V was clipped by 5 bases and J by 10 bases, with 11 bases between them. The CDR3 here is CASSSERGAFF. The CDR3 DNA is TGTGCCAGCTCATCGGAGCGGGGAGCTTTCTTT.

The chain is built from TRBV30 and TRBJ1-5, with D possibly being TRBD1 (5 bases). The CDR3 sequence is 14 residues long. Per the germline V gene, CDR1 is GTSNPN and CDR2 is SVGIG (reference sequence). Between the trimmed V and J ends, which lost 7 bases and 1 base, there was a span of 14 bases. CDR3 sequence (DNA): TGTGCCTCCTCCGGGGGGATGAGCAATCAGCCCCAGCATTTT. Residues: CASSGGMSNQPQHF.

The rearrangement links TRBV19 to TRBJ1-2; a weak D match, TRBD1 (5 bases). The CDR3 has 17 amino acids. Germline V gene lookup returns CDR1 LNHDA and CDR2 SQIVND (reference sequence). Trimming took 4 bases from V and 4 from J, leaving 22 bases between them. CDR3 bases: TGTGCCAGTAGTAGCACTTGGCGGGACGGCGGCCTCTATGGCTACACCTTC. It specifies CASSSTWRDGGLYGYTF.

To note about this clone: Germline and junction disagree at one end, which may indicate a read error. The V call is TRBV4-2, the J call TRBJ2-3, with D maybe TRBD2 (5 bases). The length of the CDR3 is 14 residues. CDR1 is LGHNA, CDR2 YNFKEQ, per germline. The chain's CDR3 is CARSQEVSGSTQYF. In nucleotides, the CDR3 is TGTGCCAGAAGCCAAGAGGTTTCGGGATCTACGCAGTATTTT.

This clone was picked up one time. DNA for the CDR3: TGTGCCAGCGCCGGGGGAGGGTCCAGCGGTGGCACAGATACGCAGTATTTT. As protein: CASAGGGSSGGTDTQYF. The rearrangement uses TRBV7-3 and TRBJ2-3; 7 positions match TRBD2. Germline V gene lookup returns CDR1 SGHTA and CDR2 FQGTGA. This CDR3 is 17 amino acids long. V was clipped by 8 bases and J by 1 base; unmatched bases: 15.

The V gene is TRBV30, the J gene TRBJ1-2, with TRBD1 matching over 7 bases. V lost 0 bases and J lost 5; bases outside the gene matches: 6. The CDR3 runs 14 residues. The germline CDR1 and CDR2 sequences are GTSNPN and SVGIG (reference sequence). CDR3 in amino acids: CAWSVQGVGYGYTF. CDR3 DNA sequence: TGTGCCTGGAGTGTCCAGGGGGTCGGGTATGGCTACACCTTC.

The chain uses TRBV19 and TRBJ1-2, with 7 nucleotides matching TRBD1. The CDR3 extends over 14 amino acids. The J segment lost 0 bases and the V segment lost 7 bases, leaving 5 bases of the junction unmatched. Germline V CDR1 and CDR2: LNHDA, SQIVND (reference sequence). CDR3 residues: CASKRGLSNYGYTF. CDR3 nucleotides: TGTGCCAGTAAGAGGGGGCTATCTAACTATGGCTACACCTTC.

CDR3 DNA: TGTGCCAGCAGCCGAACCGGGACTAGCGGGATCTCCTACAATGAGCAGTTCTTC. It translates to CASSRTGTSGISYNEQFF. V gene TRBV7-3 combines with J gene TRBJ2-1, with 13 nucleotides matching TRBD2. CDR1 is SGHTA and CDR2 is FQGTGA in the germline V gene. This CDR3 spans 18 amino acids. Trimming cost V 5 bases and J 0 bases; bases outside gene matches: 7.

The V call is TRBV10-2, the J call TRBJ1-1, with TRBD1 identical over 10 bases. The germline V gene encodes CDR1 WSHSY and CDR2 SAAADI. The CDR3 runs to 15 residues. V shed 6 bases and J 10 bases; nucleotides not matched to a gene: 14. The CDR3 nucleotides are TGCGCCAGCAGGGACAGGGGACAGGGGCGCCAGGGAGCTTTCTTT. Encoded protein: CASRDRGQGRQGAFF.

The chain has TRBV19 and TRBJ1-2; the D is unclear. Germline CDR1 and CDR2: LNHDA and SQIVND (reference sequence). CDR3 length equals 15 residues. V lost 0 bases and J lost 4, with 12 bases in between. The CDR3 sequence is CASSIDPRLLYGYTF. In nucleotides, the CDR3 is TGTGCCAGTAGTATAGATCCGAGGCTTCTCTATGGCTACACCTTC.

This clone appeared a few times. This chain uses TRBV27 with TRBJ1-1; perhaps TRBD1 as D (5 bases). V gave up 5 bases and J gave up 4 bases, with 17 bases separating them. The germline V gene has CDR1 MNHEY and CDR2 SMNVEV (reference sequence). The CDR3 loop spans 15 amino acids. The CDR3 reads CASSPERGRSTEAFF. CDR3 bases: TGTGCCAGCAGTCCCGAGCGGGGGAGGAGCACTGAAGCTTTCTTT.

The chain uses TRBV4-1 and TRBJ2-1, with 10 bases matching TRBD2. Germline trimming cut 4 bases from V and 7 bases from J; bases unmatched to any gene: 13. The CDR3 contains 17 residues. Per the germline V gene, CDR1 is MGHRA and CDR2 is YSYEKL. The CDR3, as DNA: TGCGCCAGCAGCCCCCTAGCGGGGGCTCATCGGGGGAATGAGCAGTTCTTC. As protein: CASSPLAGAHRGNEQFF.

CDR3 region: CSASRVPGGPSSYNSPLHF. Written as DNA, the CDR3 is TGCAGTGCTAGTAGAGTACCGGGGGGGCCCAGCTCCTATAATTCACCCCTCCACTTT. The genes are TRBV20-1 and TRBJ1-6, with TRBD1 as a possible D gene (6 bases). The CDR3 spans 19 residues. In germline, CDR1 is DFQATT, CDR2 SNEGSKA (reference sequence). Trimming pared 3 bases from V and 0 bases from J, leaving 21 bases between.

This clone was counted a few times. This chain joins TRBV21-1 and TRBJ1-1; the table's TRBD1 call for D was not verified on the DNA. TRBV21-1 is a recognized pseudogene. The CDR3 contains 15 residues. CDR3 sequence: CASSSRSTGGFKAFF. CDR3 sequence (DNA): TGTGCCAGCAGCTCTCGTTCAACAGGGGGCTTTAAAGCTTTCTTT.

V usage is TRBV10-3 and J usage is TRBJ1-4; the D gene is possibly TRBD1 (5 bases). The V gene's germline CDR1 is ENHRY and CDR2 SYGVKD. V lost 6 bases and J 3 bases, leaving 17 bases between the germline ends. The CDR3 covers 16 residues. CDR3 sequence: CAISRDSGGPNEKLFF. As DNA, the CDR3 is TGTGCCATCAGCCGGGACTCCGGGGGTCCTAATGAAAAACTGTTTTTT.

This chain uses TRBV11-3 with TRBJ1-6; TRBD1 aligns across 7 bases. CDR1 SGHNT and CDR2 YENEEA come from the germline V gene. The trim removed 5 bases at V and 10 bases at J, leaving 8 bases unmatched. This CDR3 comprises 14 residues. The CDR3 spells CASSQTGMGSPLHF. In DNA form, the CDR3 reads TGTGCCAGCAGCCAGACAGGGATGGGATCACCCCTCCACTTT.